This passage covers 8 T cell receptor beta chains from one sample sequenced in a study of spatial heterogeneity in lung cancer. Whole-study results and caveats: Tumor mutation counts were tracked by expanded intratumoral alpha and beta TCR counts.

Their antigen targets remain unknown. Each CDR3 protein is one row after TCRdb ran MiXCR on the 5' RACE reads. The sample has about 8,800 distinct CDR3 sequences, 4.5% seen once. Time point in this sample: sample taken at primary tumor resection. The specimen comprised lung tumor tissue, sampled at surgery. These receptors originate from a female donor with early-stage non-small cell lung cancer.

This clonotype was found many times. The chain has TRBV10-3 and TRBJ2-3; no firm D call. Germline CDR1 is ENHRY and CDR2 is SYGVKD. CDR3 length equals 16 residues. The V and J ends lost 2 bases and 2 bases respectively, with 14 bases between them. This chain's CDR3 is CAISESQQPSTDTQYF. In nucleotides, the CDR3 is TGTGCCATCAGTGAGAGCCAGCAGCCTTCCACAGATACGCAGTATTTT.

This clonotype counts as medium-sized. The V call is TRBV4-1, the J call TRBJ1-1, with unresolved D. V was trimmed by 1 base and J by 11 bases, leaving 14 bases between them. Per the germline V gene, CDR1 is MGHRA and CDR2 is YSYEKL. CDR3 length equals 13 residues. The CDR3 DNA sequence: TGCGCCAGCAGCCAAGGTGGGAGCCGCGGGGCTTTCTTT. Protein: CASSQGGSRGAFF.

By share, this clonotype counts as large. This rearrangement joins TRBV12-3 or TRBV12-4 to TRBJ2-7; D gene unclear. Trimming shortened V by 6 bases and J by 4 bases, and 10 bases separated the two germline ends. The CDR3 has 12 residues. The CDR3 sequence: CASSQGWYEQYF. The DNA of the CDR3 is TGTGCCAGCAGCCAAGGGTGGTACGAGCAGTACTTC.

By share of the sample, this clonotype is medium-sized. The V gene is TRBV28, the J gene TRBJ1-2; possibly TRBD1 for D (6 bases). This CDR3 contains 16 residues. The V end lost 3 bases, the J end lost 4 bases, and 18 bases lay between the germline ends. Germline-derived CDR1 and CDR2 are MDHEN and SYDVKM. Here the CDR3 DNA reads TGTGCCAGCAGTTTCCCCCCGGGGGCGGAGGGCTATGGCTACACCTTC. This translates into CASSFPPGAEGYGYTF.

This clonotype was observed at least ten times. The chain carries TRBV9 and TRBJ2-5; D might be TRBD2 (6 bases). This CDR3 is built from 14 residues. Trimming took off 3 bases at V and 1 base at J, with 10 bases between the two ends. The germline gives CDR1 SGDLS, CDR2 YYNGEE. The CDR3 nucleotides are TGTGCCAGCAGCGGCCGGGACTCCCAAGAGACCCAGTACTTC. Amino acid sequence: CASSGRDSQETQYF.

Many counts were recorded for this clonotype. This chain connects TRBV7-2 to TRBJ2-5; D uncertain. Germline-derived CDR1 and CDR2 are SGHTA and FQGNSA. The CDR3 is 16 residues long. V was clipped by 5 bases and J by 0 bases, with 16 bases between them. CDR3 nucleotide sequence: TGTGCCAGCAGCCTCTCCTTAGGAGTTAACCAAGAGACCCAGTACTTC. It codes for CASSLSLGVNQETQYF.

Within the sample, this clonotype is medium-sized. This chain connects TRBV7-9 to TRBJ2-5; possible D gene TRBD1, 6 bases. This CDR3 is built from 16 residues. The ends were cut back, 1 base at V and 1 base at J, with 13 bases in the middle. Looked up from germline, CDR1 is SEHNR and CDR2 is FQNEAQ (reference sequence). The CDR3 here is CASSLGGQGAQETQYF. CDR3 nucleotide sequence: TGTGCCAGCAGCTTAGGGGGGCAGGGAGCCCAAGAGACCCAGTACTTC.

There are many counts of this clonotype. The CDR3 DNA follows: TGTGCTAGTGGTTTGGTACGGGATATGGGACAGCTACACTACGAGCAGTACTTC. It is translated as CASGLVRDMGQLHYEQYF. The chain uses TRBV12-5 and TRBJ2-7, with 7 positions matching TRBD1. The CDR3 runs to 18 residues. Germline CDR1 reads LGHNT; CDR2 reads FRNRAP. V was clipped by 0 bases and J by 3 bases; unmatched bases: 14.